This TCR beta chain is drawn from a study of post-analysis software for immune sequencing data. Trimming stripped 0 bases from V and 3 bases from J, with 3 bases between. This CDR3 comprises 13 residues. Germline V gene data show CDR1 as LNHNV and CDR2 as YYDKDF (reference sequence). Prepared libraries of TCR beta cDNA carried unique molecular identifiers. TCRdb ran MiXCR on the PCR reads and lists one entry per CDR3 protein. The top ten clones hold around 30% of a sample with some 160,000 distinct CDR3 sequences, roughly 34% of them seen once. The table lists this clonotype with a few counts. The clonotype comes from a girl between 10 and 17 years old with multiple sclerosis. The chain employs TRBV15 and TRBJ1-5; D not resolved. The material sequenced was blood, taken after autologous hematopoietic stem cell transplantation. The CDR3, as DNA: TGTGCCACCAGCAGAGATCCCAATCAGCCCCAGCATTTT. Its translation: CATSRDPNQPQHF. Supplemented by reference TRBV15 and TRBJ1-5, the full variable domain reads DAMVIQNPRYQVTQFGKPVTLSCSQTLNHNVMYWYQQKSSQAPKLLFHYYDKDFNNEADTPDNFQSRRPNTSFCFLDIRSPGLGDTAMYLCATSRDPNQPQHFGDGTRLSIL.